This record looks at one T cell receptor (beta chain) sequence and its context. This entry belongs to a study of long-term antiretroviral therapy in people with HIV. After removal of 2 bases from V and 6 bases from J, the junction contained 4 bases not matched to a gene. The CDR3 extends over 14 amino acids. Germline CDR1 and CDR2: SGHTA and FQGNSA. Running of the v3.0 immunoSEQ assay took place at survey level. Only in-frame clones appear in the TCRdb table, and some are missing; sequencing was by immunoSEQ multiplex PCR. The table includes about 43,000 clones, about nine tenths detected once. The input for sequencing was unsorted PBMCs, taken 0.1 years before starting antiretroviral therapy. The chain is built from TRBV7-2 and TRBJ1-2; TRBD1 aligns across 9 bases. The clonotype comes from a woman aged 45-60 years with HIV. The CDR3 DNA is TGTGCCAGCAGCTTACTACAGGGGGCGGATGGCTACACCTTC. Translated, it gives CASSLLQGADGYTF. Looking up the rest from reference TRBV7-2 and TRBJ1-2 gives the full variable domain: GAGVSQSPSNKVTEKGKDVELRCDPISGHTALYWYRQSLGQGLEFLIYFQGNSAPDKSGLPSDRFSAERTGGSVSTLTIQRTQQEDSAVYLCASSLLQGADGYTFGSGTRLTVV.